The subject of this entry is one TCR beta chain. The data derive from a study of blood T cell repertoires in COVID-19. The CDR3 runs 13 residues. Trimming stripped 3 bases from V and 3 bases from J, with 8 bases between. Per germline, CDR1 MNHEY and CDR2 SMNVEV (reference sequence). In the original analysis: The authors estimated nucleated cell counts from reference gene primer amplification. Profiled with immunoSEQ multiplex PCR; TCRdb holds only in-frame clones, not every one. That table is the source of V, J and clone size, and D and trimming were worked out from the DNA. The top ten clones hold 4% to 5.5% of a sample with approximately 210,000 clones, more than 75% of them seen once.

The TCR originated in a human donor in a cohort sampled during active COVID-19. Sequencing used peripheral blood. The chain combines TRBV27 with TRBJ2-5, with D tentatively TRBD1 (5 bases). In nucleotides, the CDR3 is TGTGCCAGCAGTTTTTTAGGGGAAGAGACCCAGTACTTC. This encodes CASSFLGEETQYF.